This T cell receptor beta chain originates from a study of human T cells and chemical hapten exposure. Concerning this clonotype itself: Antigen unknown.

Germline CDR1 and CDR2: LNHDA and SQIVND (reference sequence). Trimming removed 4 bases from V and 3 bases from J; junction bases left unmatched: 9. This CDR3 comprises 16 residues. Whole-study results and caveats: Donors were affected by alopecia, so their immune reaction might vary from that of healthy individuals. TCRs above 1 in 1000 frequency did not change with DPC sensitization.

Time point defined: pre-sensitization, week 0. Treatment noted: therapeutic diphenylcyclopropenone sensitization with weekly scalp DPC. TCRdb reprocessed the RACE reads with MiXCR, giving one entry per CDR3 protein. Of 120,000 or so distinct CDR3 sequences listed, 13% are singletons. V and J are TRBV19 and TRBJ1-5, with 7 positions matching TRBD1. Sequenced material: whole blood, taken in connection with sensitization to the hapten diphenylcyclopropenone (DPC). The sequence derives from a woman under 30 with alopecia areata. Some clones in this sample may be carry-over from other donors' samples. CDR3 DNA: TGTGCCAGTAGTAATACACAGGGGCCTCCCAATCAGCCCCAGCATTTT. Amino acid sequence: CASSNTQGPPNQPQHF.